Below are 19 T cell receptor beta chains sequenced from a single sample in a study of cytomegalovirus exposure and HLA in healthy donors. Repertoires were generated with immunoSEQ multiplex PCR, while TCRdb's copy carries only in-frame clones and drops some. Of about 220,000 clones in the sample, around 80% were seen once. The sample consisted of PBMCs. The receptors shown here come from a woman younger than 45 in good health and CMV-seropositive.

This clone was picked up one time. This rearrangement joins TRBV29-1 to TRBJ1-1; D remains unclear. CDR1 and CDR2 (germline): SQVTM, ANQGSEA. The V and J ends lost 6 bases and 1 base respectively, with 12 bases between them. CDR3 length equals 13 residues. The CDR3 loop reads CSVREHENTEAFF. The CDR3 nucleotides read TGCAGCGTAAGAGAACACGAGAACACTGAAGCTTTCTTT.

V usage is TRBV7-6 and J usage is TRBJ1-1; D is unresolved. CDR1 SGHVS and CDR2 FNYEAQ come from the germline V gene. The CDR3 has 14 amino acids. The germline V and J ends were trimmed by 6 bases and 1 base, with 12 bases remaining between them. The CDR3 DNA reads TGTGCCAGCAGATCCTGGGATCGGAACACTGAAGCTTTCTTT. Amino acids: CASRSWDRNTEAFF. Combining the CDR3 with reference TRBV7-6 and TRBJ1-1 gives the whole variable domain GAGVSQSPRYKVTKRGQDVALRCDPISGHVSLYWYRQALGQGPEFLTYFNYEAQQDKSGLPNDRFSAERPEGSISTLTIQRTEQRDSAMYRCASRSWDRNTEAFFGQGTRLTVV.

This clone was counted between two and nine times. V gene TRBV6-6 combines with J gene TRBJ2-7; D unclear. This CDR3 region has 13 residues. V was clipped by 7 bases and J by 0 bases, with 10 bases between them. Germline V gene lookup returns CDR1 MNHNY and CDR2 SVGAGI (reference sequence). CDR3 region: CASTETSSYEQYF. Written as DNA, the CDR3 is TGTGCCAGCACGGAGACGAGCTCCTACGAGCAGTACTTC.

The V call is TRBV27, the J call TRBJ1-4; D is uncertain. Trimming pared 0 bases from V and 3 bases from J, leaving 8 bases between. This CDR3 is built from 15 residues. CDR1 and CDR2 (germline): MNHEY, SMNVEV (reference sequence). CDR3 loop: CASSLSGRANEKLFF. Here the CDR3 DNA reads TGTGCCAGCAGTTTATCTGGCCGAGCTAATGAAAAACTGTTTTTT.

J is TRBJ2-7 and V is TRBV2; 10 bases match TRBD2. With V trimmed by 8 bases and J by 1 base, 2 bases remained unmatched. CDR1 and CDR2 (germline): SNHLY, FYNNEI. The CDR3 length is 13 residues. CDR3 nucleotide sequence: TGTGCCAGCTCTAGCGGGAGATCCTACGAGCAGTACTTC. Protein product: CASSSGRSYEQYF.

The chain links TRBV7-2 to TRBJ2-3; no definite D call. V lost 5 bases to trimming and J lost 4 bases, with 13 bases between them. This CDR3 spans 14 amino acids. Germline assignment: CDR1 SGHTA and CDR2 FQGNSA. The CDR3 region has the DNA TGTGCCAGCAGCCGACGGGCTCGCCCAGATACGCAGTATTTT. Its protein is CASSRRARPDTQYF.

The V call is TRBV28, the J call TRBJ1-2; no clear D. V lost 3 bases to trimming and J lost 1 base, with 9 bases between them. The CDR3 has 14 residues. CDR1 is MDHEN and CDR2 is SYDVKM in the germline V gene. CDR3 DNA: TGTGCCAGCAGTTTTTCAGCACTTAACTATGGCTACACCTTC. Translating gives CASSFSALNYGYTF.

Concerning this clone: Other DNA sequences in this sample translate to the same CDR3. The chain joins TRBV5-1 to TRBJ2-5, with D maybe TRBD1 (5 bases). The V gene's germline CDR1 is SGHRS and CDR2 YFSETQ. Deletions cut 0 bases from V and 5 bases from J, with 5 bases between. The CDR3 contains 12 residues. CDR3 residues: CASSLEGETQYF. CDR3 bases: TGCGCCAGCAGCTTGGAGGGGGAGACCCAGTACTTC.

The rearrangement joins TRBV28 to TRBJ2-7; TRBD1 matches at 7 bases. V was pared by 6 bases and J by 1 base, with 9 bases of the junction left unmatched. Germline V gene data show CDR1 as MDHEN and CDR2 as SYDVKM. The CDR3 consists of 15 residues. This CDR3 reads CASREQGLRSYEQYF. In DNA, the CDR3 is TGTGCCAGCAGGGAACAGGGGCTCCGTTCCTACGAGCAGTACTTC.

The chain has TRBV6-4 and TRBJ2-1; TRBD2 aligns across 15 bases. With V trimmed by 3 bases and J by 9 bases, 3 bases remained unmatched. Germline CDR1 is MRHNA and CDR2 is SNTAGT. The CDR3 is 15 residues long. This chain's CDR3 is CASSEQGLAGGEQFF. CDR3 in DNA: TGTGCCAGCAGTGAGCAGGGACTAGCGGGAGGTGAGCAGTTCTTC.

The CDR3 loop reads CSVGAWGAGNEQFF. CDR3 nucleotides: TGCAGCGTTGGAGCCTGGGGAGCGGGCAATGAGCAGTTCTTC. The chain combines TRBV29-1 with TRBJ2-1, with D maybe TRBD2 (6 bases). CDR1 SQVTM and CDR2 ANQGSEA come from the germline V gene. This CDR3 contains 14 residues. Trimming took off 4 bases at V and 6 bases at J, with 16 bases between the two ends.

The chain couples TRBV2 to TRBJ2-1; 11 nucleotides align to TRBD2. Germline V lookup: CDR1 SNHLY, CDR2 FYNNEI. This CDR3 contains 17 residues. V trimming: 7 bases; J trimming: 1 base; junction bases outside the gene matches: 9. The CDR3 nucleotides are TGTGCCAGCAACCCGGGACTAGCGGTCCGGTCCTACAATGAGCAGTTCTTC. It yields the protein CASNPGLAVRSYNEQFF. Using reference TRBV2 and TRBJ2-1 for the parts outside the CDR3, the full variable domain is EPEVTQTPSHQVTQMGQEVILRCVPISNHLYFYWYRQILGQKVEFLVSFYNNEISEKSEIFDDQFSVERPDGSNFTLKIRSTKLEDSAMYFCASNPGLAVRSYNEQFFGPGTRLTVL.

The chain recombines TRBV11-2 with TRBJ1-1; maybe TRBD1 (5 bases). Deletions cut 2 bases from V and 4 bases from J, with 11 bases between. From germline, CDR1 is SGHAT and CDR2 FQNNGV. CDR3 length: 14 amino acids. The CDR3 region has the DNA TGTGCCAGCAGCTTAACAATAAGGGGCACTGAAGCTTTCTTT. As protein: CASSLTIRGTEAFF. Full variable domain (rest looked up from reference TRBV11-2 and TRBJ1-1): EAGVAQSPRYKIIEKRQSVAFWCNPISGHATLYWYQQILGQGPKLLIQFQNNGVVDDSQLPKDRFSAERLKGVDSTLKIQPAKLEDSAVYLCASSLTIRGTEAFFGQGTRLTVV.

The gene calls are TRBV6-5 and TRBJ1-1, with D possibly matching TRBD1 (6 bases). In germline, CDR1 is MNHEY, CDR2 SVGAGI. V lost 5 bases to trimming and J lost 6 bases, with 16 bases between them. The CDR3 runs to 14 residues. CDR3 nucleotides: TGTGCCAGCAGTCTAAGAGCAGGGGCGGCTGAAGCTTTCTTT. Its protein is CASSLRAGAAEAFF.

V is TRBV5-1 and J is TRBJ2-7; D may be TRBD2 (6 bases). Germline lookup yields CDR1 SGHRS and CDR2 YFSETQ. The CDR3 contains 16 residues. V was pared by 4 bases and J by 4 bases, with 21 bases between. The CDR3 is CASSPSLAGSGYEQYF. CDR3 in DNA: TGCGCCAGCAGCCCGAGTTTGGCGGGATCGGGTTACGAGCAGTACTTC.

This sequence joins TRBV28 and TRBJ1-5; tentatively, D is TRBD1 (6 bases). The CDR3 length is 14 residues. Germline V gene sequence: CDR1 MDHEN, CDR2 SYDVKM. Trimming took off 5 bases at V and 4 bases at J, with 12 bases between the two ends. CDR3 nucleotides: TGTGCCAGCAGTACTCCGGGACAAAATCAGCCCCAGCATTTT. This translates into CASSTPGQNQPQHF.

This chain connects TRBV20-1 to TRBJ2-3; D not certain. Trimming removed 6 bases at V and 5 bases at J, with 9 bases between. Germline V lookup: CDR1 DFQATT, CDR2 SNEGSKA (reference sequence). The CDR3 is 11 amino acids. CDR3 protein: CSAQYGDTQYF. The CDR3 DNA reads as TGCAGTGCCCAATACGGAGATACGCAGTATTTT.

The rearrangement links TRBV2 to TRBJ1-2; D is ambiguous. Germline V gives CDR1 SNHLY, CDR2 FYNNEI. The CDR3 loop spans 17 amino acids. Trimming took off 6 bases at V and 0 bases at J, with 20 bases between the two ends. Here the CDR3 reads CASRLTSSTLANYGYTF. DNA of the CDR3: TGTGCCAGCAGGTTGACATCCTCCACGTTAGCTAACTATGGCTACACCTTC.

The chain employs TRBV7-2 and TRBJ2-6; D is unclear. Germline V gives CDR1 SGHTA, CDR2 FQGNSA. This CDR3 is 16 amino acids long. V lost 11 bases and J 0 bases, leaving 17 bases between the germline ends. CDR3 sequence reads: CAGRTVGGSGANVLTF. CDR3 bases: TGTGCCGGTAGGACGGTGGGTGGCTCTGGGGCCAACGTCCTGACTTTC.